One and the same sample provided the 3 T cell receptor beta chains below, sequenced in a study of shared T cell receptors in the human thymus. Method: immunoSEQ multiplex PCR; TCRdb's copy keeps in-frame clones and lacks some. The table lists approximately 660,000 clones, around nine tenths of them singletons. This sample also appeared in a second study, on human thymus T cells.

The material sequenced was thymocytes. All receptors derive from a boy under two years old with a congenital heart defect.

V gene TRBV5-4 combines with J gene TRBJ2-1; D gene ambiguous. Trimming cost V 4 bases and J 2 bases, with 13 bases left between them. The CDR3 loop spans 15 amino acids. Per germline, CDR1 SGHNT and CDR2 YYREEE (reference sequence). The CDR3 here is CASSPIRSTYNEQFF. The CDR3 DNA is TGTGCCAGCAGCCCGATACGGTCGACCTACAATGAGCAGTTCTTC. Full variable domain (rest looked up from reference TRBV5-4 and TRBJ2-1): ETGVTQSPTHLIKTRGQQVTLRCSSQSGHNTVSWYQQALGQGPQFIFQYYREEENGRGNFPPRFSGLQFPNYSSELNVNALELDDSALYLCASSPIRSTYNEQFFGPGTRLTVL.

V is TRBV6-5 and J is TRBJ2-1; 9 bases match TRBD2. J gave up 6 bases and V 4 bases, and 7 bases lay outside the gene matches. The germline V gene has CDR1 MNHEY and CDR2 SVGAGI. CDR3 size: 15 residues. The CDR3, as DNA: TGTGCCAGCAGTTCGCGGGCTAGCGGGACCAATGAGCAGTTCTTC. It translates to CASSSRASGTNEQFF.

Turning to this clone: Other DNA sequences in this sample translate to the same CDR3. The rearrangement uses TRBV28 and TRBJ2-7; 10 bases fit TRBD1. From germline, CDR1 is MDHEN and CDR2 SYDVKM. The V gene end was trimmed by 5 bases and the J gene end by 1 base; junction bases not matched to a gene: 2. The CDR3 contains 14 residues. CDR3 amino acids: CASSRDRGSYEQYF. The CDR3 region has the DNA TGTGCCAGCAGTAGGGACAGGGGATCCTACGAGCAGTACTTC.